The text below deals with one TCR beta chain. Its antigen remains unidentified. This CDR3 contains 14 residues. Trimming removed 5 bases from V and 7 bases from J, with 14 bases in between. The germline V gene has CDR1 MDHEN and CDR2 SYDVKM. The source of the sample is a study of T cell responses to AZD1222 COVID-19 vaccine. Repertoires were generated with immunoSEQ multiplex PCR, while TCRdb's copy carries only in-frame clones and drops some. The data show roughly 190,000 clones, 80% to 95% seen once. Study-wide results and caveats: Donors skewed white British and female; clonal diversity was possibly underestimated.

This specimen was peripheral blood, taken on day 0 of AZD1222 vaccination. This chain uses TRBV28 with TRBJ1-4; no definite D call. The clonotype originates from an adult in good health. The CDR3 here is CASSRLGRVEKLFF. The CDR3 nucleotides read TGTGCCAGCAGTCGCCTGGGAAGGGTTGAAAAACTGTTTTTT.